This T cell receptor beta chain was profiled in a study of patients and donors after allogeneic stem cell transplantation. TCRdb reanalysed the RT-PCR reads using MiXCR and keeps one entry per CDR3 protein. The sample gives fewer than 500,000 distinct CDR3 sequences, roughly 16% of which show up once; around 6.8% is in the top ten. The CDR3 length is 16 residues. V lost 2 bases and J lost 0; bases outside the gene matches: 5. In germline, CDR1 is SGHRS, CDR2 YFSETQ. The table lists this clonotype with a few counts. V and J are TRBV5-1 and TRBJ2-7; 10 positions agree with TRBD2. This TCR was sampled from a human donor who was either an allogeneic HSCT recipient or a stem cell or donor lymphocyte infusion donor (not recorded which). It is not recorded whose cells these are; they may come from a transplant donor. Sequences were obtained from blood, either unsorted or a sorted T cell fraction (not recorded which). The CDR3 DNA is TGCGCCAGCAGCTTCCTTCTAGCGGGAGACTCCTACGAGCAGTACTTC. Translating it yields CASSFLLAGDSYEQYF.